This T cell receptor beta chain comes out of a study of beta chain features in type 1 diabetes. Findings and limits, study-wide: Reduced insertions and increased deletions marked VDJ junctions in type 1 diabetes patients. All four CD4+ subsets from Type 1 diabetes patients carried moderately but significantly shorter TCRB CDR3s.

The germline V and J ends were trimmed by 5 bases and 2 bases, with 14 bases remaining between them. The CDR3 has 15 amino acids. Germline CDR1 reads PRHDT; CDR2 reads FYEKMQ (reference sequence). Sequencing targeted expressed TCRB transcripts, as all isolated RNA had been reverse transcribed. Reads from naive, central memory and regulatory T cell samples averaged roughly 3.6 million. The assay was immunoSEQ multiplex PCR, and TCRdb's table has in-frame clones only and misses some. The table has some 700,000 clones, 13% seen once. On this clone: Its antigen is not known.

This chain joins TRBV13 and TRBJ2-3, with D maybe TRBD1 (6 bases). The sequence derives from a man between 18 and 29 years old with type 1 diabetes. The source material was naive CD4+ T cells from blood. The CDR3, as DNA: TGTGCCAGCAGCCGGACAAGGGACATCACAGATACGCAGTATTTT. Protein product: CASSRTRDITDTQYF.